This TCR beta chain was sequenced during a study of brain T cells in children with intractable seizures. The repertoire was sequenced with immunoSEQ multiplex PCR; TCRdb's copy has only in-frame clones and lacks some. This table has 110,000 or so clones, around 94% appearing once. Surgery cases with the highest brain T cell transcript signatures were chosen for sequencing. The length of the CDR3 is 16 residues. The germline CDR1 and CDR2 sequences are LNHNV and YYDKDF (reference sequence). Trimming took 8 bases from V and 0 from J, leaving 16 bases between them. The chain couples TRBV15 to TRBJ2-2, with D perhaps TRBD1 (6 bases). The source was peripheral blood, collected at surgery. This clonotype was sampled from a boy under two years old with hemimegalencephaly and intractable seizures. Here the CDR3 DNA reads TGTGCCACCCAGGGGCGGCTTCTCGCGAACACCGGGGAGCTGTTTTTT. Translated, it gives CATQGRLLANTGELFF.